Listed below are T cell receptor beta chains from one sample, sequenced in a study of blood T cell repertoires in COVID-19. Here immunoSEQ multiplex PCR was the method, and the copy in TCRdb shows in-frame clones only, minus some. The sample lists some 78,000 clones, 89% occurring once. Material: peripheral blood. These receptors all stem from a man between 65 and 85 years old with active or convalescent COVID-19. The CDR3 runs from the conserved cysteine through the conserved F or W. A D gene is named only where the DNA matches it firmly. Rows give clone size only sometimes, using once, few, many, or a class for an expanded clone.

TRBV29-1,once,TRBJ2-3,NA,TGCCCCTCTAGCACAGATACGCAGTATTTT,CPSSTDTQYF
TRBV5-4,NA,TRBJ2-1,TRBD1,TGTGCCAGCACCCCGGGGACAGGGAGTTACAATGAGCAGTTCTTC,CASTPGTGSYNEQFF
TRBV7-8,NA,TRBJ1-1,TRBD1,TGTGCCAGCAGCTTAGGGGGGACAGGGGGTATGAACACTGAAGCTTTCTTT,CASSLGGTGGMNTEAFF
TRBV24-1,NA,TRBJ2-2,NA,TGTGCCACCAGTGATTCCCCAGCGGTCGGGGAGCTGTTTTTT,CATSDSPAVGELFF
TRBV11-3,NA,TRBJ1-2,NA,TGTGCCAGCAGCTTAAATCGGGGCTATGGCTACACCTTC,CASSLNRGYGYTF
TRBV11-2,few,TRBJ1-2,TRBD1,TGTGCCAGCAGCCTATGGACAGGGGAAAACTATGGCTACACCTTC,CASSLWTGENYGYTF
TRBV7-9,NA,TRBJ2-5,NA,TGTGCCAGCAGCCTCGGGACTCAAGGCCAAGAGACCCAGTACTTC,CASSLGTQGQETQYF
TRBV28,NA,TRBJ1-5,TRBD1,TGTGCCAGCAGTCTACCGGGACAGGCTAGCAATCAGCCCCAGCATTTT,CASSLPGQASNQPQHF
TRBV29-1,NA,TRBJ2-1,NA,TGCAGCGTTGACGGTCGTTACAATGAGCAGTTCTTC,CSVDGRYNEQFF
TRBV7-2,NA,TRBJ1-4,NA,TGTGCCAGCAGCTTGAGGGCTCCTAATGAAAAACTGTTTTTT,CASSLRAPNEKLFF
TRBV10-1,NA,TRBJ1-2,TRBD1,TGCGCCAGCAGCGATACCGGGACAGACGAGGGCTACACCTTC,CASSDTGTDEGYTF
TRBV5-1,NA,TRBJ1-6,TRBD1,TGCGCCAGCAGCTTGACAGGGGGCTCTTTTTCACCCCTCCACTTT,CASSLTGGSFSPLHF
TRBV9,NA,TRBJ2-3,TRBD2,TGTGCCAGCAGCGTGTTCCCCCCCGGGACTAGCGGGGGATCCGGGAAGGATACGCAGTATTTT,CASSVFPPGTSGGSGKDTQYF
TRBV5-6,NA,TRBJ1-2,NA,TGTGCCAGCAGCTGGACCCAGGGAGGCGGCTACACCTTC,CASSWTQGGGYTF
TRBV5-1,NA,TRBJ2-3,NA,TGCGCCAGCAGCTTGTCGGCCCTGCCGGGGACAGATACGCAGTATTTT,CASSLSALPGTDTQYF
TRBV3-1/TRBV3-2,once,TRBJ2-2,NA,TGTGCCAGCAGCCAAGGGGCCGGCACCGGGGAGCTGTTTTTT,CASSQGAGTGELFF
TRBV4-2,NA,TRBJ2-5,NA,TGTGCCAGCAGCCCGACCCCGGGGAGGAGCCAAGAGACCCAGTACTTC,CASSPTPGRSQETQYF
TRBV12-3/TRBV12-4,once,TRBJ1-1,NA,TGTGCCAGCATTAGGGGTAGGTGGACTGAAGCTTTCTTT,CASIRGRWTEAFF
TRBV10-2,NA,TRBJ1-1,TRBD1,TGCGCCAGCAGTGATAGGGGGCTAACGAGGAACACTGAAGCTTTCTTT,CASSDRGLTRNTEAFF
TRBV15,NA,TRBJ1-2,NA,TGTGCCACCAGCAGAGATCAACAGCTTAACTATGGCTACACCTTC,CATSRDQQLNYGYTF
TRBV9,NA,TRBJ2-1,TRBD2,TGTGCCAGCAGCCCCCGGAGGCTAGCGGGGATGAGCTCCTACAATGAGCAGTTCTTC,CASSPRRLAGMSSYNEQFF
TRBV5-1,NA,TRBJ1-2,NA,TGCGCCAGCAGAGACAGCTATGGCTACACCTTC,CASRDSYGYTF
TRBV9,NA,TRBJ1-3,NA,TGTGCCAGCAGCGTCTCGCGAGCTCCTGGAAACACCATATATTTT,CASSVSRAPGNTIYF
TRBV12-2,NA,TRBJ2-7,NA,TGTGCAAGTCGCTTAGCGAGACAGGGGAGCTCCTACGAGCAGTACTTC,CASRLARQGSSYEQYF
TRBV5-1,NA,TRBJ2-5,NA,TGCGCCAGCAGCTTGGCTGGGAGCTCTGGGGAGACCCAGTACTTC,CASSLAGSSGETQYF
TRBV7-2,NA,TRBJ1-5,NA,TGTGCCAGCAGCTTAGACACCCGCAATCAGCCCCAGCATTTT,CASSLDTRNQPQHF
TRBV10-2,NA,TRBJ2-3,NA,TGCGCCAGCAGCTACGCGGGGGCGTACACAGATACGCAGTATTTT,CASSYAGAYTDTQYF
TRBV19,NA,TRBJ1-4,TRBD1,TGTGCCAGTACCGCGGTGGGTCAGGGGGCAACTAATGAAAAACTGTTTTTT,CASTAVGQGATNEKLFF
TRBV9,NA,TRBJ2-1,TRBD2,TGTGCCAGCAGCGCGGGAGGGTTCATCTCCTACAATGAGCAGTTCTTC,CASSAGGFISYNEQFF
TRBV5-4,once,TRBJ2-5,TRBD2,TGTGCCAGCAGCTCCGGACTAGCGGGGGGGGCTGGGACCCAGTACTTC,CASSSGLAGGAGTQYF
TRBV30,NA,TRBJ1-5,NA,TGTGCCTGGAGTGCCAACAGGGAGATTCAGCCCCAGCATTTT,CAWSANREIQPQHF